This is a list of T cell receptor beta chains from one sample in a study of CD8 T cells in ankylosing spondylitis. One entry per CDR3 protein, called by TCRdb with MiXCR from the 5' RACE reads. The table has some 240,000 distinct CDR3 sequences, 18% seen once; the top ten hold around a third. The sequencing input was blood, either unsorted or a sorted T cell fraction (not recorded which). These receptor sequences come from a male donor with ankylosing spondylitis or in good health (not recorded which). Both conserved end residues are part of each CDR3. A D gene is named only where the DNA matches it firmly. For some rows the clone size is stated as once, few or many, or as a class when expanded; others skip it.

V gene	D gene	J gene	clone size	CDR3 DNA	CDR3 protein
TRBV11-2	TRBD2	TRBJ2-7	few	TGTGCCAGCAGCTCGGGACTAGCGAACGAGCAGTACTTC	CASSSGLANEQYF
TRBV5-5	.	TRBJ2-1	few	TGTGCCAGCAGCGCATTGCTGGGACCAGGGTATGAGCAGTTCTTC	CASSALLGPGYEQFF
TRBV30	.	TRBJ2-3	.	TGTGCCTGGAGTGTTGTTGCGGGAACGACAGATACGCAGTATTTT	CAWSVVAGTTDTQYF
TRBV29-1	TRBD2	TRBJ2-1	.	TGCAGCGTGGAACTAGCGGGAGTAGGTAATGAGCAGTTCTTC	CSVELAGVGNEQFF
TRBV5-1	.	TRBJ2-2	few	TGCGCCAGCAGCAACGGGGTAGAGGGGACCGGGGAGCTGTTTTTT	CASSNGVEGTGELFF
TRBV6-2/TRBV6-3	.	TRBJ1-1	many	TGTGCCAGCAGTTATGGTAGTCGACAGAACACTGAAGCTTTCTTT	CASSYGSRQNTEAFF
TRBV5-6	.	TRBJ2-5	few	TGTGCCAGCAGCTTGACCGAATATACTAGAATTGAAGAGACCCAGTACTTC	CASSLTEYTRIEETQYF
TRBV7-2	.	TRBJ2-4	few	TGTGCCAGCAGTTACACAGTCGAAAACATTCAGTACTTC	CASSYTVENIQYF
TRBV29-1	.	TRBJ2-7	.	TGCAGCGTTGCAACAGGTTCCGGCGAGCAGTACTTC	CSVATGSGEQYF
TRBV4-3	TRBD2	TRBJ2-3	.	TGCGCCAGCAGCCAAGATGCGGACTTACGGGAGGGTAGCACAGATACGCAGTATTTT	CASSQDADLREGSTDTQYF
TRBV7-9	.	TRBJ2-1	.	TGTGCCAGCAGGCCCACGGATAATGAGCAGTTCTTC	CASRPTDNEQFF
TRBV4-3	.	TRBJ2-4	.	TGCGCCAGCAGCCAAGATTTCGGACACGGAACAAACATTCAGTACTTC	CASSQDFGHGTNIQYF
TRBV5-1	TRBD2	TRBJ2-1	few	TGCGCCACCAGGACTAGCCTCTCCTACAATGAGCAGTTCTTC	CATRTSLSYNEQFF
TRBV4-1	.	TRBJ2-2	.	TGCGCCAGCAGCCAAGTGTCTAAGGGGGCCGGGGAGCTGTTTTTT	CASSQVSKGAGELFF
TRBV10-3	.	TRBJ1-6	.	TGTGCCATCATGAGAGGGAGGGGCTATGTCAATTCACCCCTCCACTTT	CAIMRGRGYVNSPLHF
TRBV29-1	.	TRBJ2-1	few	TGCAGCGTCCACGGGACTCCCCAGCGGAATGAGCAGTTCTTC	CSVHGTPQRNEQFF
TRBV7-6	TRBD1	TRBJ2-7	.	TGTGCCAGCAGCTTAGACAGGGGGCGGGAGCAGTACTTC	CASSLDRGREQYF
TRBV4-1	TRBD2	TRBJ2-1	.	TGCGCCAGCAGCCCGCGGGGACTAGCACTGGTCGACAATGAGCAGTTCTTC	CASSPRGLALVDNEQFF
TRBV6-5	.	TRBJ2-1	.	TGTGCCAGCAGTTACCCAGGTGGCGGAAGTGAGCAGTTCTTC	CASSYPGGGSEQFF
TRBV19	TRBD1	TRBJ1-5	.	TGTGCCAGTAGTCTCGGGACAGGGGAATATAGCAATCAGCCCCAGCATTTT	CASSLGTGEYSNQPQHF
TRBV5-5	.	TRBJ2-7	.	TGTGCCAGCAGCTTGGAATCAGGGTGGGGATACTACGAGCAGTACTTC	CASSLESGWGYYEQYF
TRBV15	.	TRBJ2-5	few	TGTGCCACCAGCTCCCGGGGTCAGGGTAGAGAGACCCAGTACTTC	CATSSRGQGRETQYF
TRBV6-1	.	TRBJ1-2	.	TGTGCCAGCAGTGAGGGCCGTACTAACTATGGCTACACCTTC	CASSEGRTNYGYTF
TRBV12-3/TRBV12-4	.	TRBJ1-2	few	TGTGCCAGCAGTTCCCCGGTCGGCTATGGCTACACCTTC	CASSSPVGYGYTF
TRBV4-3	.	TRBJ2-7	.	TGCGCCAGCAGCCAAGATCGAGGCCCCGTCTACGAGCAGTACTTC	CASSQDRGPVYEQYF
TRBV27	TRBD2	TRBJ2-1	.	TGTGCCAGCAGCCGAAGCGGGAGGGCCTACAATGAGCAGTTCTTC	CASSRSGRAYNEQFF
TRBV28	TRBD2	TRBJ2-3	many	TGTGCCAGCAGTTTTCTGCGGGAGGGCCAAGATACGCAGTATTTT	CASSFLREGQDTQYF
TRBV29-1	.	TRBJ2-3	many	TGCAGCGTCACATGGTCAGGCGTGTCAGATACGCAGTATTTT	CSVTWSGVSDTQYF
TRBV9	TRBD2	TRBJ2-2	.	TGTGCCAGCAGCGGCCTGGGACTAGCGGGAGCATTGGACACCGGGGAGCTGTTTTTT	CASSGLGLAGALDTGELFF
TRBV10-1	.	TRBJ2-3	.	TGCGCCAGCAGTGAGTCGGGGACACTCACAGATACGCAGTATTTT	CASSESGTLTDTQYF
TRBV7-9	.	TRBJ2-7	few	TGTGCCAGCAGCTTAGCGTCAGAATCCTACGAGCAGTACTTC	CASSLASESYEQYF
TRBV27	.	TRBJ2-7	many	TGTGCCAGCAGTTTCGGACAGAGCTCCTACGAGCAGTACTTC	CASSFGQSSYEQYF
TRBV9	TRBD1	TRBJ2-7	.	TGTGCCAGCAGCGGAACCGGGACAGGGGGCTCCGAGCAGTACTTC	CASSGTGTGGSEQYF
TRBV12-3/TRBV12-4	TRBD1	TRBJ2-5	.	TGTGCCAGCAGTTTAGCTGGACAGGGATCAGAGACCCAGTACTTC	CASSLAGQGSETQYF
TRBV6-1	.	TRBJ2-1	medium-sized	TGTGCCAGCAGCCGGGACGGGGGTTACAATGAGCAGTTCTTC	CASSRDGGYNEQFF
TRBV24-1	TRBD2	TRBJ2-1	once	TGTGCCACCAGTGGACTAGCTTTGGATGAGCAGTTCTTC	CATSGLALDEQFF
TRBV10-3	.	TRBJ2-3	many	TGTGCCATCTCCGAATACGGGGCGCAGTATTTT	CAISEYGAQYF
TRBV9	TRBD1	TRBJ2-3	.	TGTGCCAGCAGCGCGGGACAGGGGATCACAGATACGCAGTATTTT	CASSAGQGITDTQYF
TRBV27	.	TRBJ2-3	.	TGTGCCAGCAGTTCCCACACAGATACGCAGTATTTT	CASSSHTDTQYF
TRBV4-2	TRBD2	TRBJ2-3	.	TGTGCCAGCAGCCAAGATTGGCCTAGCGGAATTAGCACAGATACGCAGTATTTT	CASSQDWPSGISTDTQYF
TRBV4-1	.	TRBJ2-1	.	TGCGCCAGCAGCCAAGTCTCAGTTAGGGCGGCTAGCTCCTACAATGAGCAGTTCTTC	CASSQVSVRAASSYNEQFF
TRBV4-1	.	TRBJ2-7	.	TGCGCCAGCAGCCAAAGGTGGGGGCAGAACGAGCAGTACTTC	CASSQRWGQNEQYF
TRBV7-2	TRBD2	TRBJ2-7	few	TGTGCCAGCAGCTTAGGAGCGGGGCCTTCCTACGAGCAGTACTTC	CASSLGAGPSYEQYF
TRBV10-3	.	TRBJ2-5	medium-sized	TGTGCCATCAGTGAGTCAAGGGGTCAAGAGACCCAGTACTTC	CAISESRGQETQYF
TRBV12-3/TRBV12-4	.	TRBJ2-1	many	TGTGCCAGCAGTTCCCGGGACCAGTCAAATGAGCAGTTCTTC	CASSSRDQSNEQFF
TRBV28	TRBD2	TRBJ2-1	few	TGTGCCAGCACTGGACTAGCGGTCTACAATGAGCAGTTCTTC	CASTGLAVYNEQFF
TRBV10-3	TRBD2	TRBJ2-3	few	TGTGCCATCAGTGAGTCTCTAGCGGGAATCACAGATACGCAGTATTTT	CAISESLAGITDTQYF
TRBV5-6	.	TRBJ1-2	.	TGTGCCAGCAGCCCGCAGGGATATGGCTACACCTTC	CASSPQGYGYTF
TRBV7-8	.	TRBJ1-5	.	TGTGCCAGCAGCTTATCGGGTCTGGGGCTGGGCAATCAGCCCCAGCATTTT	CASSLSGLGLGNQPQHF
TRBV4-3	.	TRBJ1-1	many	TGCGCCAGCAGCCAAGATCGTGGACCGGCGACTGAAGCTTTCTTT	CASSQDRGPATEAFF
TRBV29-1	.	TRBJ1-2	many	TGCAGCGTTGAACTGGACTCCTATGGCTACACCTTC	CSVELDSYGYTF
TRBV29-1	.	TRBJ2-1	few	TGCAGCGTTGTAGAAGCGACTCCCATTCGTCCCTTCTTC	CSVVEATPIRPFF
TRBV7-7	.	TRBJ2-3	.	TGTGCTAGCAGCTCCCACCCCTATGGGGATACGCAGTATTTT	CASSSHPYGDTQYF
TRBV20-1	TRBD2	TRBJ2-3	.	TGCAGTGCTGAGGTTTACGGGCCCGGCACTAGCGGGGGTTATAGCACAGATACGCAGTATTTT	CSAEVYGPGTSGGYSTDTQYF
TRBV7-8	TRBD1	TRBJ2-7	.	TGTGCCAGCAGCGTCCTCCGGGACAGGTCTTTCGAGCAGTACTTC	CASSVLRDRSFEQYF
TRBV4-2	TRBD2	TRBJ2-7	.	TGTGCCAGCAGCCAAATGGCAGATTTAAACCGACTAGCCCCCTACGAGCAGTACTTC	CASSQMADLNRLAPYEQYF